In this sample, the clone carrying this T cell receptor (beta chain) turned up a few times. The antigen is not known. 13 Jbeta primers and 60 Vbeta primers were used for the PCR. Libraries were prepared by immunoSEQ multiplex PCR; TCRdb keeps only in-frame clonotypes and omits some of them. This sample has 93,000 or so clones, with approximately 72% found just once. This specimen belongs to a study of cytomegalovirus exposure and HLA in healthy donors. Study-wide context: There were 350 to 400 genotyped donors. Of these, 81% fell in the genetic ancestry cluster associated with self-reported Caucasian donors. The study's findings and limits: Looking again later, the authors saw that most CMV-associated TCR beta chains seemed HLA-restricted.

Germline V CDR1 and CDR2: SGHDT, YYEEEE. The V end was cut by 6 bases, the J end by 0 bases, with 10 bases between. There are 15 residues in the CDR3. The donors, nominally healthy at sampling, likely had unrecorded immune exposures. The chain employs TRBV5-6 and TRBJ2-6, with D tentatively TRBD1 (5 bases). This TCR was recovered from a woman in her 50s in good health and CMV-seronegative. The specimen was PBMCs. Here the CDR3 reads CASTPRVSGANVLTF. The CDR3 DNA follows: TGTGCCAGCACTCCCAGGGTCTCTGGGGCCAACGTCCTGACTTTC.